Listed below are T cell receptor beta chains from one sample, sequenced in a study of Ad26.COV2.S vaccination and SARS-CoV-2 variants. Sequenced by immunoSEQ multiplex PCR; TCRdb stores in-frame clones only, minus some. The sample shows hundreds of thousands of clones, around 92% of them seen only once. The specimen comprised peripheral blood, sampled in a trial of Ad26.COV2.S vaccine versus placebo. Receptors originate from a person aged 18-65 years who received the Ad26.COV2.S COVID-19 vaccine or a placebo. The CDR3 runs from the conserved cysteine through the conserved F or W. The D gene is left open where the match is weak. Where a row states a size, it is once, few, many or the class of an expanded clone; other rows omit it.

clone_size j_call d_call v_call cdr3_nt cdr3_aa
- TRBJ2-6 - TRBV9 TGTGCCAGCAGCGTAGAGGGGTCTGGGGCCAACGTCCTGACTTTC CASSVEGSGANVLTF
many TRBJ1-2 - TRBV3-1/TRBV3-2 TGTGCCAGCAGCCAATCCGGGTCGGGAGGCTACACCTTC CASSQSGSGGYTF
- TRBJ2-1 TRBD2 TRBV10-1 TGCGCCAGCAGTGAGACCCCCGGGACTACAAACAATGAGCAGTTCTTC CASSETPGTTNNEQFF
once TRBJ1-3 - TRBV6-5 TGTGCCAGCAACCCAGAGGGCTTTATAAGAAACACCATATATTTT CASNPEGFIRNTIYF
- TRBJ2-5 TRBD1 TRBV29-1 TGCAGCGGGGGTACAGGGGGAAAGACCCAGTACTTC CSGGTGGKTQYF
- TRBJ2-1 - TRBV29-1 TGCAGCGTTGAAGCCTCTGTTGGTGAGCAGTTCTTC CSVEASVGEQFF
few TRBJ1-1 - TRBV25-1 TGTGCCAATAACACTGAAGCTTTCTTT CANNTEAFF
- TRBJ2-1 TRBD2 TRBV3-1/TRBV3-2 TGTGCCAGCAGCCGGAACCTAGCGGGAACCTCCTACAATGAGCAGTTCTTC CASSRNLAGTSYNEQFF
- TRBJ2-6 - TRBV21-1 TGTGCCAGCAGCAAGGGACAGGGCCCGGGGGGGGCCAACGTCCTGACTTTC CASSKGQGPGGANVLTF
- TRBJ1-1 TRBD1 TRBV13 TGTGCCAGCAGCTTAGATTTCGGACAGGGAGGCCCTGAAGCTTTCTTT CASSLDFGQGGPEAFF
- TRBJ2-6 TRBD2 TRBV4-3 TGCGCCAGCAGCCCGCGTTCGATAGCGGGGGGTCTCTCTGGGGCCAACGTCCTGACTTTC CASSPRSIAGGLSGANVLTF
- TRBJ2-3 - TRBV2 TGTGCCAGCAGTTTAACACTTAACACAGATACGCAGTATTTT CASSLTLNTDTQYF
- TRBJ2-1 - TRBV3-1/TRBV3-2 TGTGCCAGCAGCCCTCGGGGGAGCGTTTACAATGAGCAGTTCTTC CASSPRGSVYNEQFF
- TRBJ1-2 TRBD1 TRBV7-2 TGTGCCAGCAGCCTACCGGGACAGGGAGCTAACTATGGCTACACCTTC CASSLPGQGANYGYTF
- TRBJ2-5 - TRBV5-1 TGCGCCAGCAGCTTCACAACTTACCAAGAGACCCAGTACTTC CASSFTTYQETQYF
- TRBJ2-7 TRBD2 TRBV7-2 TGTGCCAGCAGCGCCCGCGTACTAGCGGACTCCTACGAGCAGTACTTC CASSARVLADSYEQYF
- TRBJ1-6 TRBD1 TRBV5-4 TGTGCCAGCAGGCCGGGGACAGTGTCAAATTCACCCCTCCACTTT CASRPGTVSNSPLHF
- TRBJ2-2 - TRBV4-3 TGCGCCAGCAGCCAAGCGGTGACCGGGGAGCTGTTTTTT CASSQAVTGELFF
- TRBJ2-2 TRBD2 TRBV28 TGTGCCAGCAGTTTAGGCGGGAGTTCCGGGGAGCTGTTTTTT CASSLGGSSGELFF
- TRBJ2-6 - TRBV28 TGTGCCAGCAGTCCCCAGGGCTCTGGGGCCAACGTCCTGACTTTC CASSPQGSGANVLTF
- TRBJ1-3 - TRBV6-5 TGTGCCAGCAGTTACGGGGGATCTGGAAACACCATATATTTT CASSYGGSGNTIYF
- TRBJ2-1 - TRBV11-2 TGTGCCAGCAGCTTAGTAGTGGGAAACAATGAGCAGTTCTTC CASSLVVGNNEQFF
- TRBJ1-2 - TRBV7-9 TGTGCCAGCTTTGACTGGTTTTATGGCTACACCTTC CASFDWFYGYTF
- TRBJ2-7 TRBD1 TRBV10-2 TGCGCCAGCAGCAGACAGGGGGGCTACGAGCAGTACTTC CASSRQGGYEQYF
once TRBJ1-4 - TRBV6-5 TGTGCCAGCAGTTACTTGCAGGGAAGGGAAAAACTGTTTTTT CASSYLQGREKLFF
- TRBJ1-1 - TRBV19 TGTGCCAGTAGTATTCGGGGGGGCACTGAAGCTTTCTTT CASSIRGGTEAFF
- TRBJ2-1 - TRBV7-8 TGTGCCAGCAGCTTAGATCGGGTAGGCCATGAGCAGTTCTTC CASSLDRVGHEQFF
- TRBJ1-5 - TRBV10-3 TGTGCCATCAGTGAGCCGAATCAGCCCCAGCATTTT CAISEPNQPQHF
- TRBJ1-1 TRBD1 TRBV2 TGTGCCACCAAAGGCGCGACAGGGGCAAACACTGAAGCTTTCTTT CATKGATGANTEAFF
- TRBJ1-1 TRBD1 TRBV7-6 TGTGCCAGCAGCACCCTCGGACAGGAGATGAACACTGAAGCTTTCTTT CASSTLGQEMNTEAFF
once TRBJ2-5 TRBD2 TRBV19 TGTGCCAGTAGTAGGAGACTAGCGGGGGCTCGAGAGACCCAGTACTTC CASSRRLAGARETQYF
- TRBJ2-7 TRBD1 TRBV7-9 TGTGCCAGCAGCGCGACAGGGCAAGAGCAGTACTTC CASSATGQEQYF
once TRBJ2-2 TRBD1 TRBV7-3 TGTGCCAGCAGCTTAGACAGGGCGGGCACCGGGGAGCTGTTTTTT CASSLDRAGTGELFF
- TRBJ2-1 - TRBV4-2 TGTGCCAGCAGCCAAGATAGGGACAATGAGCAGTTCTTC CASSQDRDNEQFF
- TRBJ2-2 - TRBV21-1 TGTGCCAGCAGCAAAGGAAATAGCGGGAGGATAGTTGCCGGGGAGCTGTTTTTT CASSKGNSGRIVAGELFF
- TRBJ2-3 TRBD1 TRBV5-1 TGCGCCAGCAGCACGGGGACAGGGAGTGACACAGATACGCAGTATTTT CASSTGTGSDTDTQYF
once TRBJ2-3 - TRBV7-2 TGTGCCAGCAGCTTAAAGTCAGTCACAGATACGCAGTATTTT CASSLKSVTDTQYF
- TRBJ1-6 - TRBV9 TGTGCCAGCGCCTCGGTGGCCAATTCACCCCTCCACTTT CASASVANSPLHF
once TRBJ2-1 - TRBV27 TGTGCCAGCACGGGACTTTACAATGAGCAGTTCTTC CASTGLYNEQFF
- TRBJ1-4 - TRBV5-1 TGCGCCAGCAGCTTGGACGTTAATGAAAAACTGTTTTTT CASSLDVNEKLFF
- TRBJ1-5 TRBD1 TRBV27 TGTGCCAGCACCCCCTGGCTTGAGGGACAGGGCAATCAGCCCCAGCATTTT CASTPWLEGQGNQPQHF
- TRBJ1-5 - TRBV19 TGTGCCAGTAGTATGCTCCCTACCGGGCCCCAGCATTTT CASSMLPTGPQHF
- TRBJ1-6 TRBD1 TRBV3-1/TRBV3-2 TGTGCCAGCAGCCGCGGAGACAGGGATAATTCACCCCTCCACTTT CASSRGDRDNSPLHF
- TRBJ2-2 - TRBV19 TGTGCCAGTAGTATAGTAAGGAAACGGGACACCGGGGAGCTGTTTTTT CASSIVRKRDTGELFF
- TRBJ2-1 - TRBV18 TGTGCCAGCTCACCACCGATGGAGCTTGAGCAGTTCTTC CASSPPMELEQFF
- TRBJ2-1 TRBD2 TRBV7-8 TGTGCCAGCTACACTAGCGGGAGGACGAATGAGCAGTTCTTC CASYTSGRTNEQFF
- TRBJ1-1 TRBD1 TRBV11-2 TGTGCCAGCAGCTTTAGGGGGCAGGGTACTGAAGCTTTCTTT CASSFRGQGTEAFF
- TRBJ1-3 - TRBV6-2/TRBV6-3 TGTGCCAGCAGTTACTCGGACGGAAACACCATATATTTT CASSYSDGNTIYF
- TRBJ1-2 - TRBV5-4 TGTGCCAGCAGCTTGCAAGCTAACTATGGCTACACCTTC CASSLQANYGYTF
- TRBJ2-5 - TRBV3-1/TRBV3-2 TGTGCCAGCAGCCAGGGAAGCGAGGCTATTCTTAGCCAAGAGACCCAGTACTTC CASSQGSEAILSQETQYF
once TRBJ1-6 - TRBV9 TGTGCCAGCAGCGTAGGGACTCAGGGATCCTATAATTCACCCCTCCACTTT CASSVGTQGSYNSPLHF
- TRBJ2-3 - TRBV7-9 TGTGCCGCGGGACAGCGCACAGATACGCAGTATTTT CAAGQRTDTQYF
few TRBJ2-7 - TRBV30 TGTGCCTGGGCCAACCGGGACCTCAGTAGGGAGCAGTACTTC CAWANRDLSREQYF
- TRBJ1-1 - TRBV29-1 TGCAGCGCCTATGGACCGGAAAACACTGAAGCTTTCTTT CSAYGPENTEAFF
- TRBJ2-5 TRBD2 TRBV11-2 TGTGCCAGCAGCTTAGTCCGGACTAGCGGGTACCAAGAGACCCAGTACTTC CASSLVRTSGYQETQYF